The 17 T cell receptor beta chains below were found in one sample sequenced in a study of T cells in Graves' hyperthyroidism and ophthalmopathy (dated by TCRdb to between 2017 and 2020). To prepare the library, multiplex PCR was applied. This sample was sequenced with an Illumina HiSeq 2000. Amplification of TCR beta CDR3 regions was carried out from RNA transcripts. The first round of RT-PCR for the TCR CDR3 was performed with the HTBI primer set and the Qiagen OneStep RT-PCR kit. TCRdb took the public reads, trimmed them with fastp at Q25, ran MiXCR for clone calling and kept in-frame beta chains. Here each entry gathers all rows of one CDR3 protein and keeps the most common genes and DNA. For this sample the table gives 600,000 to 850,000 distinct CDR3 sequences, of which about 19% were detected only once. The top ten clones comprise around 15% of the sample. The sample consisted of blood. The source is a woman aged 50 to 65 with Graves' hyperthyroidism that later progressed to Graves' ophthalmopathy.

V and J are TRBV18 and TRBJ2-7, with a possible D match to TRBD2 (6 bases). This CDR3 spans 15 amino acids. CDR1 KGHSH and CDR2 LQKENI come from the germline V gene. Trimming removed 2 bases from V and 2 bases from J, with 13 bases in between. CDR3 residues: CASSPSAGLPYEQYF. CDR3 nucleotides: TGTGCCAGCTCACCAAGTGCGGGGCTGCCCTACGAGCAGTACTTC.

This clonotype was recorded a few times. This chain links TRBV20-1 with TRBJ1-6, with 7 bases matching TRBD1. The V gene end was trimmed by 2 bases and the J gene end by 6 bases; junction bases not matched to a gene: 10. The CDR3 consists of 16 residues. CDR1 DFQATT and CDR2 SNEGSKA come from the germline V gene (reference sequence). The CDR3 DNA follows: TGCAGTGCTAGATCTGAGAGACAGGGTGCTAATTCACCCCTCCACTTT. Its protein is CSARSERQGANSPLHF.

This rearrangement joins TRBV10-3 to TRBJ2-1; 13 bases are shared with TRBD2. CDR1 and CDR2 from the germline V gene are ENHRY and SYGVKD. The V segment lost 6 bases and the J segment 9 bases; nucleotides outside the gene matches: 8. The CDR3 has 15 residues. The CDR3 DNA reads TGTGCCATCAGGGGGACTAGCGGGGAGCAAGGTGAGCAGTTCTTC. Its translation is CAIRGTSGEQGEQFF.

This clonotype was found a few times. J is TRBJ2-1 and V is TRBV9, with TRBD2 identical over 10 bases. After removal of 4 bases from V and 7 bases from J, the junction contained 8 bases not matched to a gene. In germline, CDR1 is SGDLS, CDR2 YYNGEE. The CDR3 totals 15 residues. The CDR3 sequence is CASSFSGGTLNEQFF. CDR3 nucleotide sequence: TGTGCCAGCAGCTTTAGCGGGGGGACTTTGAATGAGCAGTTCTTC.

This clonotype was seen at least ten times. This chain uses TRBV30 with TRBJ1-1, with TRBD1 as a possible D gene (6 bases). The length of the CDR3 is 14 residues. CDR1 and CDR2 (germline): GTSNPN, SVGIG (reference sequence). CDR3 DNA sequence: TGTGCTACAAAAACGGGGGGCCAAAACACTGAAGCTTTCTTT. This encodes CATKTGGQNTEAFF.

This clonotype has only a few counts. V is TRBV3-1 and J is TRBJ2-2; D gene unclear. Per germline, CDR1 LGHDT and CDR2 YNNKEL (reference sequence). Deletions cut 4 bases from V and 4 bases from J, with 16 bases between. This CDR3 contains 16 residues. The CDR3 sequence: CASSPGTQRITGELFF. CDR3 nucleotide sequence: TGTGCCAGCAGCCCCGGAACACAGCGAATCACCGGGGAGCTGTTTTTT.

This clonotype was recorded at least ten times. The chain uses TRBV11-3 and TRBJ2-3; 9 bases are a match to TRBD2. CDR1 SGHNT and CDR2 YENEEA come from the germline V gene. The CDR3 totals 17 residues. J was trimmed by 6 bases and V by 0 bases; bases with no gene match: 10. The CDR3 sequence: CASSLDGRGGAVDTQYF. DNA of the CDR3: TGTGCCAGCAGCTTAGATGGGCGCGGGGGGGCTGTGGATACGCAGTATTTT.

This clonotype turned up a few times. The chain employs TRBV14 and TRBJ1-1, with D possibly TRBD1 on 5 matching bases. This CDR3 spans 15 amino acids. Trimming took off 2 bases at V and 7 bases at J, with 17 bases between the two ends. Germline lookup yields CDR1 SGHDN and CDR2 FVKESK. The CDR3: CASSQYQGTGDEAFF. CDR3 DNA sequence: TGTGCCAGCAGCCAATATCAAGGGACCGGGGATGAAGCTTTCTTT.

This clonotype has more than one count but fewer than ten. The V and J genes are TRBV19 and TRBJ1-6; D not resolved. V lost 7 bases, J lost 15 bases, and 19 bases lay in between. CDR3 size: 13 residues. Germline assignment: CDR1 LNHDA and CDR2 SQIVND (reference sequence). The CDR3 DNA follows: TGTGCCAGTACCCTCCAGCCGAATCATGACCTCCACTTT. This sequence encodes CASTLQPNHDLHF.

This clonotype was counted ten times or more. The chain couples TRBV7-6 to TRBJ2-5; perhaps TRBD1 as D (6 bases). The CDR3 length is 16 residues. Between the trimmed V and J ends, which lost 5 bases and 5 bases, there was a span of 21 bases. The germline V gene encodes CDR1 SGHVS and CDR2 FNYEAQ. CDR3 DNA sequence: TGTGCCAGCAGCCAGATAATGGACAGTTTATCGGAGACCCAGTACTTC. It encodes CASSQIMDSLSETQYF.

The chain recombines TRBV12-3 or TRBV12-4 with TRBJ2-3; D assignment may be TRBD1 or TRBD2 (5 bases each). Deletions cut 3 bases from V and 4 bases from J, with 14 bases between. This CDR3 has 15 amino acids. CDR3 nucleotides: TGTGCCAGCAGTTTGGTCAGCCGAGGGGCAGATACGCAGTATTTT. This sequence encodes CASSLVSRGADTQYF.

This clonotype was detected ten times or more. The chain recombines TRBV6-1 with TRBJ2-3; 12 bases map to TRBD2. Germline V gene data show CDR1 as MNHNS and CDR2 as SASEGT. V lost 6 bases, J lost 8 bases, and 6 bases stayed unmatched. The CDR3 extends over 14 amino acids. CDR3 coding DNA: TGTGCCAGCAGCTCTAGCGGGGGGGCAGGTACGCAGTATTTT. It encodes CASSSSGGAGTQYF.

The chain combines TRBV6-1 with TRBJ2-1; 13 bases fit TRBD2. The V gene's germline CDR1 is MNHNS and CDR2 SASEGT. The CDR3 has 14 amino acids. The trim removed 5 bases at V and 11 bases at J, leaving 6 bases unmatched. The CDR3 region has the DNA TGTGCCAGCAGTAAGGGGACTAGCGGGGCAAAGCAGTTCTTC. It encodes CASSKGTSGAKQFF.

This clonotype was seen ten or more times. The chain links TRBV11-2 to TRBJ2-6, with 9 bases aligning to TRBD2. This CDR3 has 18 amino acids. J lost 0 bases, V lost 5 bases, and 8 bases had no gene match. Looked up from germline, CDR1 is SGHAT and CDR2 is FQNNGV. This CDR3 reads CASSPLQRGASGANVLTF. The CDR3 DNA follows: TGTGCCAGCAGCCCCCTCCAGCGGGGGGCCTCTGGGGCCAACGTCCTGACTTTC.

The gene calls are TRBV7-8 and TRBJ1-2; D not certain. This CDR3 comprises 14 residues. The germline CDR1 and CDR2 sequences are SGHVS and FQNEAQ. V shed 2 bases and J shed 2 bases, with 9 bases lying between them. CDR3 nucleotides: TGTGCCAGCAGCTTATGGCAGTCGAACTATGGCTACACCTTC. The encoded protein is CASSLWQSNYGYTF.

The chain carries TRBV24-1 and TRBJ2-3; perhaps D is TRBD1 or TRBD2 (5 bases each). Germline CDR1 is KGHDR and CDR2 is SFDVKD. The CDR3 sequence is 16 residues long. V lost 3 bases, J lost 2 bases, and 14 bases lay in between. The chain's CDR3 is CATSDIRDQYTDTQYF. The CDR3 region has the DNA TGTGCCACCAGTGATATCCGGGACCAGTACACAGATACGCAGTATTTT.

The gene calls are TRBV20-1 and TRBJ2-7; D not resolved. The germline V gene encodes CDR1 DFQATT and CDR2 SNEGSKA (reference sequence). This CDR3 region has 14 residues. V was clipped by 2 bases and J by 4 bases, with 15 bases between them. The DNA for the CDR3 is TGCAGTGCTAGACGGAGCCTAGGTATTTACGAGCAGTACTTC. Translating it yields CSARRSLGIYEQYF.